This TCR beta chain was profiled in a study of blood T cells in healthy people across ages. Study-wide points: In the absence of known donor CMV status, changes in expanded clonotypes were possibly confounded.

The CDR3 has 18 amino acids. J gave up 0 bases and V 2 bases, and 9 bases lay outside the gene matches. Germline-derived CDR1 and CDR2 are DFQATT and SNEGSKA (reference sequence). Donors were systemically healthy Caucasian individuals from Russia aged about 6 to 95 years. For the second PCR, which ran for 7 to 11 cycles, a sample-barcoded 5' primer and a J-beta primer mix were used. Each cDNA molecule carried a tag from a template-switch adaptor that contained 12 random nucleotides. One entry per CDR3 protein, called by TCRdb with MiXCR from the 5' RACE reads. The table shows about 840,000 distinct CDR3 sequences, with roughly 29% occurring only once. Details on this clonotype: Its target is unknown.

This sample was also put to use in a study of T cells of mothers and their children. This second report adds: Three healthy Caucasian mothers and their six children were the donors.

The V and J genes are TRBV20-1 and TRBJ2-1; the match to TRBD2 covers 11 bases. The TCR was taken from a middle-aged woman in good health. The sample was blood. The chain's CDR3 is CSARRLAGGPSSYNEQFF. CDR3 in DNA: TGCAGTGCTAGACGCCTAGCGGGGGGCCCGAGCTCCTACAATGAGCAGTTCTTC.